A selection of T cell receptor beta chains follows, all from one sample in a study of T cells in Graves' hyperthyroidism and ophthalmopathy. TCRdb reanalysed the multiplex PCR reads using MiXCR and keeps one entry per CDR3 protein. This sample has 550,000 to 800,000 distinct CDR3 sequences, with 16% found just once. The sequenced sample consisted of blood. The receptors here all came from a man aged 18 to 30 with Graves' hyperthyroidism. Each CDR3 is given with its conserved first and last residue. The order of the fields is clone size, D gene, V gene, J gene, CDR3 protein, CDR3 DNA. The D gene is left open where the match is weak. Part of the rows lack a size; the others show once, few, many or a class for expanded clones.

>.|TRBD2|TRBV30|TRBJ2-5
CAWRQRERGETQYF
TGTGCCTGGAGGCAGCGGGAAAGAGGGGAGACCCAGTACTTC
>many|.|TRBV30|TRBJ2-1
CAWSVLHYHEQFF
TGTGCCTGGAGTGTACTTCACTACCATGAGCAGTTCTTC
>few|.|TRBV6-6|TRBJ2-1
CASSYFGRNEQFF
TGTGCCAGCAGTTACTTCGGGAGAAATGAGCAGTTCTTC
>many|.|TRBV6-1|TRBJ1-1
CASRSGPMNTEAFF
TGTGCCAGCCGGTCGGGCCCCATGAACACTGAAGCTTTCTTT
>few|.|TRBV20-1|TRBJ2-1
CSAKTSWRSYNEQFF
TGCAGTGCTAAAACCTCTTGGAGGAGCTACAATGAGCAGTTCTTC
>many|TRBD2|TRBV2|TRBJ2-1
CASRSGGNPYNEQFF
TGTGCCAGTCGATCGGGGGGGAATCCCTACAATGAGCAGTTCTTC
>many|.|TRBV7-8|TRBJ1-5
CASSLEDQEGDQPQHF
TGTGCCAGCAGCTTAGAGGACCAAGAGGGGGACCAGCCCCAGCATTTT
>few|.|TRBV11-3|TRBJ1-6
CASSLARGLHSPLHF
TGTGCCAGCAGCTTAGCCAGGGGATTGCATTCACCCCTCCACTTT
>.|.|TRBV19|TRBJ1-5
CASSIDRGLRQPQHF
TGTGCCAGTAGTATAGACAGGGGTTTGCGTCAGCCCCAGCATTTT
>.|.|TRBV7-2|TRBJ1-1
CASSSYRANTEAFF
TGTGCCAGCAGCTCATACAGGGCGAACACTGAAGCTTTCTTT
>.|.|TRBV6-2/TRBV6-3|TRBJ1-5
CASSYSGENQPQHF
TGTGCCAGCAGTTACTCAGGGGAGAATCAGCCCCAGCATTTT
>few|.|TRBV27|TRBJ2-3
CASSLYQGQDTQYF
TGTGCCAGCAGTTTATATCAGGGGCAAGATACGCAGTATTTT
>.|TRBD1|TRBV29-1|TRBJ2-7
CSVLQGLEQYF
TGCAGCGTACTACAGGGGCTCGAGCAGTACTTC
>.|.|TRBV11-2|TRBJ2-2
CASSRVTRSGGELFF
TGTGCCAGCAGCCGCGTGACGAGGTCCGGCGGGGAGCTGTTTTTT
>many|.|TRBV28|TRBJ1-6
CASSPTGRFNSPLHF
TGTGCCAGCAGTCCCACAGGGAGGTTTAATTCACCCCTCCACTTT
>.|.|TRBV4-1|TRBJ1-6
CASSQDLGARNSPLHF
TGCGCCAGCAGCCAAGATTTGGGGGCTCGGAATTCACCCCTCCACTTT
>.|TRBD1|TRBV6-2/TRBV6-3|TRBJ1-5
CASSYSKTGPNQPQHF
TGTGCCAGCAGTTACTCGAAGACAGGGCCTAATCAGCCCCAGCATTTT
>few|.|TRBV5-1|TRBJ2-7
CASSLAARGYYEQYF
TGCGCCAGCAGCTTGGCTGCCAGGGGCTACTACGAGCAGTACTTC
>many|.|TRBV29-1|TRBJ2-5
CSAGASRTQYF
TGCAGCGCCGGGGCCAGCCGGACCCAGTACTTC
>few|.|TRBV7-9|TRBJ2-2
CASSPSQGGLFF
TGTGCCAGCAGCCCCTCCCAAGGGGGGCTGTTTTTT
>.|.|TRBV4-2|TRBJ2-7
CASSLRGVGSRDEQYF
TGTGCCAGCAGCCTAAGAGGGGTCGGGAGTCGCGACGAGCAGTACTTC